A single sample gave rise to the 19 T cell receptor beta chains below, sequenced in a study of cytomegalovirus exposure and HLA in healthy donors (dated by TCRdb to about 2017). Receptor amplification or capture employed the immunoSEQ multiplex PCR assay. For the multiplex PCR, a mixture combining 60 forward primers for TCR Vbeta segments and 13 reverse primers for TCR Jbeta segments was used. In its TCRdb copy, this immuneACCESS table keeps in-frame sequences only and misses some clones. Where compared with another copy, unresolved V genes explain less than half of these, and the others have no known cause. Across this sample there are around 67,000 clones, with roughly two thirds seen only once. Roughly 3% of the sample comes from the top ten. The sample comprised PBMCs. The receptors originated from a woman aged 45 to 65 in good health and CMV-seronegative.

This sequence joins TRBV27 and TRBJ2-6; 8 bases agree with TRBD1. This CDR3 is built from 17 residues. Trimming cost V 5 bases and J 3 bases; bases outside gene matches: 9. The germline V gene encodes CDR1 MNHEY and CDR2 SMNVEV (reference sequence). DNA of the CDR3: TGTGCCAGCAGTCGGACAGGGACGACCTATGGGGCCAACGTCCTGACTTTC. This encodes CASSRTGTTYGANVLTF.

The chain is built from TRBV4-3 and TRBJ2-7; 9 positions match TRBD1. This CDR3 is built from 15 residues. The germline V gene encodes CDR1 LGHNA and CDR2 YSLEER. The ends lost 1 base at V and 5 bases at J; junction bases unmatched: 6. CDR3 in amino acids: CASSQGGQGPDEQYF. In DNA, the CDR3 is TGCGCCAGCAGCCAAGGGGGACAGGGCCCTGACGAGCAGTACTTC.

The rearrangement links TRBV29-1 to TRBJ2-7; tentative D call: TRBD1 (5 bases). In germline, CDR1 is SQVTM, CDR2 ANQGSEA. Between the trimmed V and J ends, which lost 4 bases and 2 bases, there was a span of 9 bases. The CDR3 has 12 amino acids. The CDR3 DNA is TGCAGCGTTGCCGAGACAGCCTACGAGCAGTACTTC. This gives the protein CSVAETAYEQYF.

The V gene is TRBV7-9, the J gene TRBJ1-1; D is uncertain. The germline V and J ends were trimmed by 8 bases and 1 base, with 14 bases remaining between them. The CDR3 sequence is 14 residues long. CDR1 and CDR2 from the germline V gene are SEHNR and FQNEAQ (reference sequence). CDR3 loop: CASGRISGNTEAFF. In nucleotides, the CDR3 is TGTGCCAGCGGTAGGATCTCGGGGAACACTGAAGCTTTCTTT.

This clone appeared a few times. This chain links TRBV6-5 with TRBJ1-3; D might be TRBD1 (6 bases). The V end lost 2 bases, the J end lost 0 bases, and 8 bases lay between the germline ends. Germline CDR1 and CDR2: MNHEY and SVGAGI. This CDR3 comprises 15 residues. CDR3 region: CASSYRDTSGNTIYF. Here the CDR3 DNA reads TGTGCCAGCAGTTACCGGGACACCTCTGGAAACACCATATATTTT.

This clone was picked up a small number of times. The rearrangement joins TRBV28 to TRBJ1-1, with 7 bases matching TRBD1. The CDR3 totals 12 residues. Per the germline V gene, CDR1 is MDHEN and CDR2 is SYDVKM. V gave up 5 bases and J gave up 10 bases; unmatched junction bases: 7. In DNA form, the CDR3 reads TGTGCCAGCAGTCCCGGGACAGTTCGAGCTTTCTTT. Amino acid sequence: CASSPGTVRAFF.

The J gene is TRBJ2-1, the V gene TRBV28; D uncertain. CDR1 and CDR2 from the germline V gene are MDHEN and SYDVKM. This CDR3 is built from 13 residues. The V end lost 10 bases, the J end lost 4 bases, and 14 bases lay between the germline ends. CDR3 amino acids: CAIKSWPYNEQFF. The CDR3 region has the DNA TGTGCCATAAAGTCGTGGCCATACAATGAGCAGTTCTTC.

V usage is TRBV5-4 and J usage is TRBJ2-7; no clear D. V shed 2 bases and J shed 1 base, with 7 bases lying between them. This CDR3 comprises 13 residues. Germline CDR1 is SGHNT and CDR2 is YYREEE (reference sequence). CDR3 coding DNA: TGTGCCAGCAGCTTCGTTTCGTCCTACGAGCAGTACTTC. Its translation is CASSFVSSYEQYF.

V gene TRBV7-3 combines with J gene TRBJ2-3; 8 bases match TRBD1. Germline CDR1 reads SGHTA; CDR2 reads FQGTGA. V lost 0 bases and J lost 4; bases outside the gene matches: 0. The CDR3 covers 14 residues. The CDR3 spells CASSLTTGADTQYF. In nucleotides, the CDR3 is TGTGCCAGCAGCTTAACGACAGGGGCAGATACGCAGTATTTT.

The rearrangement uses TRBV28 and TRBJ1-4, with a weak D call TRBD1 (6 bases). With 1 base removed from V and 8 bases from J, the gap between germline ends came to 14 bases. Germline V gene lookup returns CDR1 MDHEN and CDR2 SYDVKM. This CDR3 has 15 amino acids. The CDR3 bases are TGTGCCAGCAGTTTATACAGGGAAGTAGGGGAAAAACTGTTTTTT. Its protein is CASSLYREVGEKLFF. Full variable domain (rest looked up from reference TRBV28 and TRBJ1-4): DVKVTQSSRYLVKRTGEKVFLECVQDMDHENMFWYRQDPGLGLRLIYFSYDVKMKEKGDIPEGYSVSREKKERFSLILESASTNQTSMYLCASSLYREVGEKLFFGSGTQLSVL.

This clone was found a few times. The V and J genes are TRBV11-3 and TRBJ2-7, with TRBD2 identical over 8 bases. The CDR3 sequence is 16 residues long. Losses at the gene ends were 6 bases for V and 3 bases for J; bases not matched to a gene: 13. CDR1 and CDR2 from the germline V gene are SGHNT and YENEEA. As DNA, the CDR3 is TGTGCCAGCAGACAAAACTGGGGCGGGAGGAACTACGAGCAGTACTTC. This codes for CASRQNWGGRNYEQYF.

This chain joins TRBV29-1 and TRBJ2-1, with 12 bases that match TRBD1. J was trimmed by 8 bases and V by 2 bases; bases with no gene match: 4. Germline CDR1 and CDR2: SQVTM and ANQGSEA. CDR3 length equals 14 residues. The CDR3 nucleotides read TGCAGCGTTGAATCCGGGACAGGGGGCGATGAGCAGTTCTTC. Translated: CSVESGTGGDEQFF.

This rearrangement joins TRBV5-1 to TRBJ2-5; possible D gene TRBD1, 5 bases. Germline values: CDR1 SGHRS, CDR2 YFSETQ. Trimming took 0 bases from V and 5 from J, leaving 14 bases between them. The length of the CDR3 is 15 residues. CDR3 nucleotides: TGCGCCAGCAGCTTGGTGCAGGGTATAGGGGAGACCCAGTACTTC. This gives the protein CASSLVQGIGETQYF.

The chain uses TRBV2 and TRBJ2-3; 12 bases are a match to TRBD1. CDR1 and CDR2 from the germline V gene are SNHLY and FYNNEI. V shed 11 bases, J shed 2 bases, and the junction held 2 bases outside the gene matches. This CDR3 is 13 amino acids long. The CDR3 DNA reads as TGTGCCGGGACAGGGGGCCCCACAGATACGCAGTATTTT. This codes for CAGTGGPTDTQYF.

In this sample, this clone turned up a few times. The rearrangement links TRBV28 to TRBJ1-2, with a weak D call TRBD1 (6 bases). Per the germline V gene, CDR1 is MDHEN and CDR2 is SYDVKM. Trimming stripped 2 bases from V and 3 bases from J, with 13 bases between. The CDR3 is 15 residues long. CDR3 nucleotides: TGTGCCAGCAGTTTACCGGGCAGGGGCGACTATGGCTACACCTTC. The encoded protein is CASSLPGRGDYGYTF.

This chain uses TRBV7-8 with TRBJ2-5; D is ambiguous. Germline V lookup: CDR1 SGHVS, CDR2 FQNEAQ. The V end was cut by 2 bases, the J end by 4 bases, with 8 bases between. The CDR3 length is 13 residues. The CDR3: CASSLSPTETQYF. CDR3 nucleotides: TGTGCCAGCAGCTTATCACCTACAGAGACCCAGTACTTC.

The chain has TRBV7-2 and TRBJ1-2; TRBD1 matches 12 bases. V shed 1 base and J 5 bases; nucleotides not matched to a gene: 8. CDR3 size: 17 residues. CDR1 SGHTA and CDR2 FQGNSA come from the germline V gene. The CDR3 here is CASSLGPGTGGMYGYTF. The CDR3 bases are TGTGCCAGCAGCTTAGGTCCCGGGACAGGGGGCATGTATGGCTACACCTTC.

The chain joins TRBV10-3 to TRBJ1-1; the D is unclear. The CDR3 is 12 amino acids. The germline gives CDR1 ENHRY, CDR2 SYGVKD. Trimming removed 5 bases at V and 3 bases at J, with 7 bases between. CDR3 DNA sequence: TGTGCCATCAGTAAGGGAGACACTGAAGCTTTCTTT. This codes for CAISKGDTEAFF.

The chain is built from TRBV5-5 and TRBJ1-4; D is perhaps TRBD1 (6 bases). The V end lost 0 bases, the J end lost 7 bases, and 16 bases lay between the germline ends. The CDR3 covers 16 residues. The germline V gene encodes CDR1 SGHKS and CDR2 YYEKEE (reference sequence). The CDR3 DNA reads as TGTGCCAGCAGCTTGGGGTCAGGGGCCCCTGGTGAAAAACTGTTTTTT. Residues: CASSLGSGAPGEKLFF.